This T cell receptor (beta chain) was obtained from a study of T-cell memory formation after mild COVID-19. Study-wide points: Researchers found some responding clones in pre-infection memory, a sign that cross-reactive memory joined.

The CDR3 totals 16 residues. V was shortened by 5 bases and J by 5 bases, with 20 bases between the two germline ends. The germline V gene encodes CDR1 SGHRS and CDR2 YFSETQ. This clonotype was seen ten or more times. No antigen is known for it. Researchers used 5'RACE with constant-segment primers to make TCR alpha and TCR beta cDNA libraries that carry sample barcodes and UMIs. TCRdb used MiXCR to reprocess the 5' RACE reads, holding one entry per CDR3 protein. The sample carries roughly 130,000 distinct CDR3 sequences, roughly 6% recorded once. Specimen: PBMCs or a T cell subset sorted from them (not recorded which). J is TRBJ2-1 and V is TRBV5-1; either TRBD1 or TRBD2 may fit D (6 bases each). This TCR came from an adult woman who had mild COVID-19 (a few samples of this study predate the infection). Cell type and time point are not known. The CDR3 nucleotides read TGCGCCAGCAGTGTCTCGGAGGGGGTGGGAGACAATGAGCAGTTCTTC. As protein: CASSVSEGVGDNEQFF.